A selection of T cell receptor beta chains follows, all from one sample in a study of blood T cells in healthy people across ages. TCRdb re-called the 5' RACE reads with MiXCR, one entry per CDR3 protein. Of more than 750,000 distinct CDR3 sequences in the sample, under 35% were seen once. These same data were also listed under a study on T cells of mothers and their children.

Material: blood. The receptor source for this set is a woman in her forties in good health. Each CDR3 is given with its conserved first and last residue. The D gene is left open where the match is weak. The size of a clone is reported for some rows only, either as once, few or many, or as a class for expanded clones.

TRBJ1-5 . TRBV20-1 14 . TGCAGTGCTAGAGATGCCAGGGGATATCAGCCCCAGCATTTT CSARDARGYQPQHF
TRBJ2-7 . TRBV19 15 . TGTGCCAGTAGTAACGGACATGTTGGCTCCTACGAGCAGTACTTC CASSNGHVGSYEQYF
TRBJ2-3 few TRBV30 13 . TGTGCCTGGAGTGTAGCAGAAACAGGGTCTCGGTATTTT CAWSVAETGSRYF
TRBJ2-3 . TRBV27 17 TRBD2 TGTGCCAGCAGTAGATCTAGCGGGGATTACTTCACAGATACGCAGTATTTT CASSRSSGDYFTDTQYF
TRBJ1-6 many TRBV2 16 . TGTGCCAGCAGTGAATTTGGAGGGGGTTCGTTGTCACCCCTCCACTTT CASSEFGGGSLSPLHF
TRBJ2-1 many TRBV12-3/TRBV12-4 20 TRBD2 TGTGCCAGCAGTTTACGGGCCCGGGGGGGCCTAAGGTTGTCCTACAATGAGCAGTTCTTC CASSLRARGGLRLSYNEQFF
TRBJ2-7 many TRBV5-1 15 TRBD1 TGCGCCACCTCTAAGGGGGCCCCAGAGAACTACGAGCAGTACTTC CATSKGAPENYEQYF
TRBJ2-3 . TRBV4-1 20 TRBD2 TGCGCCAGCAGCCGCACCCCCGCGGGAAGCGGGGGGCCGAGCACAGATACGCAGTATTTT CASSRTPAGSGGPSTDTQYF
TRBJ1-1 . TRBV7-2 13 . TGTGCCAGCAGACCGGGGGGTGCTCCTGAAGCTTTCTTT CASRPGGAPEAFF
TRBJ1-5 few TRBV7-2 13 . TGTGCCAGCAGCTTATCTGACAATCAGCCCCAGCATTTT CASSLSDNQPQHF
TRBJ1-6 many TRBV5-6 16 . TGTGCCAGCAGCTTGTTACGGGGCGAACGGGATTCACCCCTCCACTTT CASSLLRGERDSPLHF
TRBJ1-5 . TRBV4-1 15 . TGCGCCAGCAGCGGGACACCTACCACCAATCAGCCCCAGCATTTT CASSGTPTTNQPQHF
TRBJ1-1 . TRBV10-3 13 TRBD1 TGTGCCATCAGCCCGGGACAGACCACTGAAGCTTTCTTT CAISPGQTTEAFF
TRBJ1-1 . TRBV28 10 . TGTGCCACACAGGATTTCAAAGCTTTCTTT CATQDFKAFF
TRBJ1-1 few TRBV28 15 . TGTGCCAGCAGTTTAGGGCCAGCCCTGAACACTGAAGCTTTCTTT CASSLGPALNTEAFF
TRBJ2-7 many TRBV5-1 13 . TGCGCCAGCAGCTCGGGCGCGACTGGCGAGCAGTACTTC CASSSGATGEQYF
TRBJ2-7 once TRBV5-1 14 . TGCGCCAGCAGCCCCGTACTAGCCTACAACGAGCAGTACTTC CASSPVLAYNEQYF
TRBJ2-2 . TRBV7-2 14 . TGTGCCAGCAGCTTATCCCGGAACACCGGGGAGCGGTTTTTT CASSLSRNTGERFF
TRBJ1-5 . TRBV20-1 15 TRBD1 TGCAGTGCTCTAGACAGGGAAGAGAGTTATCAGCCCCAGCATTTT CSALDREESYQPQHF
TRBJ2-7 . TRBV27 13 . TGTGCCACCTCTGACGGCACCTCCTACGAGCAGTACTTC CATSDGTSYEQYF
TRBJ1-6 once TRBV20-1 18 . TGCAGTGCTAGACGTACCATCGTTTTGAGGGCAGATAATTCACCCCTCCACTTT CSARRTIVLRADNSPLHF
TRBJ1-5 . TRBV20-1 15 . TGCAGTGCTAGAGTCGGGGGCGCGGGCAATCAGCCCCAGCATTTT CSARVGGAGNQPQHF
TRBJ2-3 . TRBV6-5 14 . TGTGCCAGCAGTTACGGAGCTAGCACAGATACGCAGTATTTT CASSYGASTDTQYF